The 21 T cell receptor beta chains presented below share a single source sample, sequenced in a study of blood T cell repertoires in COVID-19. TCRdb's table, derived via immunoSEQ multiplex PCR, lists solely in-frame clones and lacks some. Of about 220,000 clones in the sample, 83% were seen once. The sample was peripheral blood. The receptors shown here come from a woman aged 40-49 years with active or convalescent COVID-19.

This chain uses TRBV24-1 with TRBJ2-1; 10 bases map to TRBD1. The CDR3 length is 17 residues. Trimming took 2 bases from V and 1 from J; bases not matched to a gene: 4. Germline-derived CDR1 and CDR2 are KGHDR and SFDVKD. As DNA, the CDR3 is TGTGCCACCAGTGATTATGGGGGACAGGGGTCCTACAATGAGCAGTTCTTC. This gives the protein CATSDYGGQGSYNEQFF.

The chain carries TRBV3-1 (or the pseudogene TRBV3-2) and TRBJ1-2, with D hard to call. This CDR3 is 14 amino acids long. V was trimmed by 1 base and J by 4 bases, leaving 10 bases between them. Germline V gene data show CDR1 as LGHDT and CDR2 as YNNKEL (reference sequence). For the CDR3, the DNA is TGTGCCAGCAGCCAAGGTGTAAATTCCTATGGCTACACCTTC. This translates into CASSQGVNSYGYTF.

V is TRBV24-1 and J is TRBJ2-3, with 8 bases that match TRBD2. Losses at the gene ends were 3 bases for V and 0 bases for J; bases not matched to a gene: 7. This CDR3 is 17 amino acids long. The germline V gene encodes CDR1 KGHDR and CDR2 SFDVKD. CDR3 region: CATSDLPTSGSTDTQYF. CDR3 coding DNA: TGTGCCACCAGTGATCTACCAACTAGCGGAAGCACAGATACGCAGTATTTT.

The CDR3 nucleotides are TGTGCCAGCAGTTTTCTAAGGACAGCGGCCGGGGAGCAGTACTTC. Its protein product is CASSFLRTAAGEQYF. V usage is TRBV11-1 and J usage is TRBJ2-7; D possibly corresponds to TRBD1 (6 bases). Trimming cost V 6 bases and J 7 bases, with 22 bases left between them. Germline V gives CDR1 SGHAT, CDR2 FQDESV (reference sequence). The CDR3 covers 15 residues.

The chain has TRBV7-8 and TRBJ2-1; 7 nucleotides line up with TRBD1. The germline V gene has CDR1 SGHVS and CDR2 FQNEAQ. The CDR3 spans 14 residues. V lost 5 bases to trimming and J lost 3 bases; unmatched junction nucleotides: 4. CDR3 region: CASSAGTVYNEQFF. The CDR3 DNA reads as TGTGCCAGCAGCGCCGGGACAGTCTACAATGAGCAGTTCTTC.

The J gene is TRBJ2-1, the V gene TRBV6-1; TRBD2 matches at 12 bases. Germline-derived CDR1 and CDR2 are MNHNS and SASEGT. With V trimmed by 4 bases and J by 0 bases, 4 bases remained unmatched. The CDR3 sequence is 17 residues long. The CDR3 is CASSGLAGAGSYNEQFF. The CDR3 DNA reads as TGTGCCAGCAGTGGACTAGCGGGGGCCGGCTCCTACAATGAGCAGTTCTTC.

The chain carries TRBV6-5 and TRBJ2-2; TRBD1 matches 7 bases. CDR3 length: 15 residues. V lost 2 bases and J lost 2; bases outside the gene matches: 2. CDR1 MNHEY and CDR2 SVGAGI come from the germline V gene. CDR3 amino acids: CASSYGDSNTGELFF. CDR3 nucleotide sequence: TGTGCCAGCAGTTACGGGGACAGTAACACCGGGGAGCTGTTTTTT.

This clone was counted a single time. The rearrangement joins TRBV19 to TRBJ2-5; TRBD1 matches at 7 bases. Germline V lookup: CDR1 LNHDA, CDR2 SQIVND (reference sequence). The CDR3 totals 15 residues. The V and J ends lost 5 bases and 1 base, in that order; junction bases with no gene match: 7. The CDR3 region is CASSFGTAVQETQYF. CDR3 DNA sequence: TGTGCCAGTAGTTTCGGGACAGCAGTCCAAGAGACCCAGTACTTC.

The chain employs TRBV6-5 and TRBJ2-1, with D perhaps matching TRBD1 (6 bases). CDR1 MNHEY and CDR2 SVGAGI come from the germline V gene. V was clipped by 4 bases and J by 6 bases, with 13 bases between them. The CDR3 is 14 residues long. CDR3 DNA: TGTGCCAGCAGTTCGCCACAGGGAATCAATGAGCAGTTCTTC. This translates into CASSSPQGINEQFF.

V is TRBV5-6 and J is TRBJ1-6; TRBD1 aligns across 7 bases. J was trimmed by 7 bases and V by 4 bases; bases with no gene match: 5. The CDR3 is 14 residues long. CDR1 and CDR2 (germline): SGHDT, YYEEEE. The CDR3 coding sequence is TGTGCCAGCAGCGCAGGGACAGCAAATTCACCCCTCCACTTT. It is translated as CASSAGTANSPLHF.

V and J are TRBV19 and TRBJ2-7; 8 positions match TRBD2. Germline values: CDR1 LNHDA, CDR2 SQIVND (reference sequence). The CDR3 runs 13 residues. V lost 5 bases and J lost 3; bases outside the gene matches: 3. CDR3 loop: CASSPGTSYEQYF. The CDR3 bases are TGTGCCAGTAGTCCCGGGACTAGCTACGAGCAGTACTTC.

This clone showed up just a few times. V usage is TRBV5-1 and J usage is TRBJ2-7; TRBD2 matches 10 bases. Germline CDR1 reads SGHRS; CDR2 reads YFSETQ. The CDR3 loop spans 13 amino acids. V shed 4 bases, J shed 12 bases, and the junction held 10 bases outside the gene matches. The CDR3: CASSVGTSDDSYF. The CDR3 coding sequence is TGCGCCAGCAGCGTAGGGACTAGCGATGATTCGTACTTC.

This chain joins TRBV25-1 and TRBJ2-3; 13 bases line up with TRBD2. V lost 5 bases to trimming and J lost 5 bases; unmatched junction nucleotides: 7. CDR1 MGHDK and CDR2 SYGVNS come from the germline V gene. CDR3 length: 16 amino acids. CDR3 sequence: CASSRGLAGAKDTQYF. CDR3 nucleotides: TGTGCCAGCAGTAGAGGACTAGCGGGAGCCAAAGATACGCAGTATTTT.

This CDR3 reads CASSFPGGDYGYTF. CDR3 nucleotides: TGTGCCAGCAGCTTCCCAGGGGGAGACTATGGCTACACCTTC. This chain uses TRBV11-3 with TRBJ1-2, with 7 bases aligning to TRBD1. Germline V lookup: CDR1 SGHNT, CDR2 YENEEA. The J segment lost 3 bases and the V segment lost 3 bases, leaving 4 bases of the junction unmatched. The CDR3 spans 14 residues.

The CDR3 sequence is CASSPPRIEQYF. The CDR3 nucleotides are TGTGCCAGCAGTCCCCCTAGAATCGAGCAGTACTTC. The V gene is TRBV28, the J gene TRBJ2-7; D is uncertain. CDR3 size: 12 residues. Trimming pared 5 bases from V and 6 bases from J, leaving 11 bases between. Germline values: CDR1 MDHEN, CDR2 SYDVKM.

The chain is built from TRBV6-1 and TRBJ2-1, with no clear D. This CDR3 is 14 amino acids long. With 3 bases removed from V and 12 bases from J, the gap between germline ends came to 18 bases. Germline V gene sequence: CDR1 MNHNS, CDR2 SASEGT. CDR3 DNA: TGTGCCAGCAGTGAGTTCAGACCCGAGGTGCGGCAGTTCTTC. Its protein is CASSEFRPEVRQFF.

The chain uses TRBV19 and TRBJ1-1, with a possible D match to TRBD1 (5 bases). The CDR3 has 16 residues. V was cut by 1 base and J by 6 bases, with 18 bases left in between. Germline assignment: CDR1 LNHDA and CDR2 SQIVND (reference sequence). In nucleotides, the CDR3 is TGTGCCAGTAGTATAGTTGGGGTGATGCGGGGGGCTGAAGCTTTCTTT. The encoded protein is CASSIVGVMRGAEAFF. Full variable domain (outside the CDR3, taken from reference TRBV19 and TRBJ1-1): DGGITQSPKYLFRKEGQNVTLSCEQNLNHDAMYWYRQDPGQGLRLIYYSQIVNDFQKGDIAEGYSVSREKKESFPLTVTSAQKNPTAFYLCASSIVGVMRGAEAFFGQGTRLTVV.

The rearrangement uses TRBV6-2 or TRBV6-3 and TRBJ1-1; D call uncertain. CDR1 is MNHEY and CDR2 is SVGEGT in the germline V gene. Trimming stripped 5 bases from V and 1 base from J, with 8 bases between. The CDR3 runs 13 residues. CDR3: CASSTGANTEAFF. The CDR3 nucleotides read TGTGCCAGCAGTACCGGAGCGAACACTGAAGCTTTCTTT.

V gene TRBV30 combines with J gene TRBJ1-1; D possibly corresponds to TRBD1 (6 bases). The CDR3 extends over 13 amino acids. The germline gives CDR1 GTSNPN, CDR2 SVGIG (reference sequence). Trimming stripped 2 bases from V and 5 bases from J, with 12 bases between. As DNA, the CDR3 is TGTGCCTGGAGTCCAAACAGGGATACTGAAGCTTTCTTT. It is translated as CAWSPNRDTEAFF.

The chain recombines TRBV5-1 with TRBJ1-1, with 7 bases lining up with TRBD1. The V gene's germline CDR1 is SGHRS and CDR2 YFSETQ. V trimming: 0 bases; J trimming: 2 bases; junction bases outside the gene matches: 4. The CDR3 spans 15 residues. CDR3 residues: CASSLGQGRNTEAFF. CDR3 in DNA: TGCGCCAGCAGCTTGGGACAGGGTAGAAACACTGAAGCTTTCTTT.

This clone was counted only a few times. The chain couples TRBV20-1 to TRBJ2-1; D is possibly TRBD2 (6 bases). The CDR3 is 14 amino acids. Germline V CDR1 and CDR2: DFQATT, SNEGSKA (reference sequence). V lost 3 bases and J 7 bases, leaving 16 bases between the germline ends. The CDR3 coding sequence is TGCAGTGCTAGTACGCCAGGAGGGTATAATGAGCAGTTCTTC. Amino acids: CSASTPGGYNEQFF.